This TCR beta chain emerged from a study of blood T cell repertoires in COVID-19. About the research overall: The cDNA or gDNA used as material had been derived from T cells, B-cell-depleted T cells, or PBMCs.

The assay was immunoSEQ multiplex PCR, and TCRdb's table has in-frame clones only and misses some. The repertoire has about 110,000 clones, around 83% of them found once; the top ten carry 2.1%. The CDR3 loop spans 12 amino acids. From germline, CDR1 is MNHEY and CDR2 SMNVEV (reference sequence). Between the trimmed V and J ends, which lost 6 bases and 4 bases, there was a span of 7 bases. The sequenced sample was peripheral blood. This sequence was found in a human donor in a cohort sampled during active COVID-19. This rearrangement joins TRBV27 to TRBJ1-3; no clear D gene. CDR3 DNA: TGTGCCAGCAGCCCCGGGGGAAACACCATATATTTT. Protein product: CASSPGGNTIYF.